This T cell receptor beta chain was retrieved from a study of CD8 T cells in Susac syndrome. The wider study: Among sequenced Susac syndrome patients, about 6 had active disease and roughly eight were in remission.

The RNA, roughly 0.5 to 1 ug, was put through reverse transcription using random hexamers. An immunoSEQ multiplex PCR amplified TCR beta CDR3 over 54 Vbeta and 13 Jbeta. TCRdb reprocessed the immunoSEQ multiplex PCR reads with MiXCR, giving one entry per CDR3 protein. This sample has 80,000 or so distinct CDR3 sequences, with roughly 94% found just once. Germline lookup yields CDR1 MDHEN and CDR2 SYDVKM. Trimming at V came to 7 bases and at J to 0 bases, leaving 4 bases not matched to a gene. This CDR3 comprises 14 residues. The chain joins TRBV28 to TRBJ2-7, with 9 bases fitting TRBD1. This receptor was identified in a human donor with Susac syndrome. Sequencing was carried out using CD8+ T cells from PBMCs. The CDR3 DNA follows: TGTGCCAGCACGCCGGGACAGGGCTCCTACGAGCAGTACTTC. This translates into CASTPGQGSYEQYF.